This T cell receptor (beta chain) was observed in a study of blood T cell repertoires in COVID-19. Germline V gene sequence: CDR1 KGHDR, CDR2 SFDVKD. The length of the CDR3 is 17 residues. With 4 bases clipped from V and 9 bases from J, the junction kept 16 bases outside the gene matches. TCRdb's table, derived via immunoSEQ multiplex PCR, lists solely in-frame clones and lacks some. The profile shows some 120,000 clones, around 90% of them singletons. The material sequenced was peripheral blood. The sequence derives from a man over 45 with active COVID-19. This chain connects TRBV24-1 to TRBJ2-2, with TRBD2 matching over 7 bases. CDR3 sequence: CATSDPSTSARTRELFF. CDR3 bases: TGTGCCACCAGTGACCCTAGTACTAGCGCCCGTACCCGGGAGCTGTTTTTT.